This T cell receptor beta chain was identified during a study of identical twins. Ten or more counts support this clonotype. The antigen is not known. Study outcomes and limitations: Sequences that were beta out-of-frame showed weaker excess twin sharing.

V trimming: 3 bases; J trimming: 3 bases; junction bases outside the gene matches: 3. CDR1 is SGHNT, CDR2 YYREEE, per germline (reference sequence). This CDR3 comprises 13 residues. TCRdb called the 5' RACE reads again in MiXCR, with one record for every CDR3 protein. Of 130,000 to 150,000 distinct CDR3 sequences detected, under 4.5% appear once; the ten largest clones hold around 8%. The TCR sequence derives from a man between 18 and 35 years old in good health. The sequenced sample was memory T cells sorted from blood. The chain is built from TRBV5-4 and TRBJ2-7, with TRBD1 matching 7 bases. CDR3 bases: TGTGCCAGCAGCTACCGACAGGGCTACGAGCAGTACTTC. Translation: CASSYRQGYEQYF. Drawing the rest from reference TRBV5-4 and TRBJ2-7, the complete variable domain is ETGVTQSPTHLIKTRGQQVTLRCSSQSGHNTVSWYQQALGQGPQFIFQYYREEENGRGNFPPRFSGLQFPNYSSELNVNALELDDSALYLCASSYRQGYEQYFGPGTRLTVT.